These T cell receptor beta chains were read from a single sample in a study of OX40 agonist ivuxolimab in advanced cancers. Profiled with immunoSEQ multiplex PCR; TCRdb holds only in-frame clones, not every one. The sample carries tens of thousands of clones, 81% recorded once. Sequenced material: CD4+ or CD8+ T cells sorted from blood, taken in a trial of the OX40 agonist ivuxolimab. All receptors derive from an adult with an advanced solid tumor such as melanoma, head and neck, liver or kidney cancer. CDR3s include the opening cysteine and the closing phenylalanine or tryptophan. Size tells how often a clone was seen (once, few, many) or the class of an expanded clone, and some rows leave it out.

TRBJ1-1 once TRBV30 CAWSLGDGVWAFF
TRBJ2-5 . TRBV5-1 CASSRGTGGYQETQYF
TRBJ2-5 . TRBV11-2 CASSTLHRTGGNEETQYF
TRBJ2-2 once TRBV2 CASMIGGGNTGELFF
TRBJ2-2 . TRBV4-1 CASSQGPTGELFF
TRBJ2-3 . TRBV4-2 CASSQDTQRGHTDTQYF
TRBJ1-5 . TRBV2 CASNKQGRGNQPQHF
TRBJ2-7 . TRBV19 CASSRQGLDYEQYF
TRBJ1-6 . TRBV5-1 CASREAGTVHNSPLHF
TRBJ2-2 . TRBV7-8 CASSPRTGSTGELFF
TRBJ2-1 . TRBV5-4 CASSLVVTSDEQFF
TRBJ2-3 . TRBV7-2 CASSRDLAQYF
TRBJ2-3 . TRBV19 CASSTGELAGSDTQYF
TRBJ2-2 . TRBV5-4 CASSPGPRRDTGELFF
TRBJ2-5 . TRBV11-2 CASSPGGKETQYF
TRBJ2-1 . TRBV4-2 CASSRISGHSYNEQFF
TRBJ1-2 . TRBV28 CASGGTAYNYGYTF
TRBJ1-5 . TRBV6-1 CATGGADQPQHF
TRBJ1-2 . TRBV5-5 CASSFGPSGSDGYTF
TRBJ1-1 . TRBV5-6 CASSLGRDSLRNTEAFF
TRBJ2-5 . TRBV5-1 CASSLRHRETQYF
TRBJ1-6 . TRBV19 CASSERGGLNSPLHF
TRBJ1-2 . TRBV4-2 CASSPDRGYGYTF
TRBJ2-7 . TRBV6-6 CASSRSGFAEQYF
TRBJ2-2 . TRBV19 CASTELAGGPNTGELFF
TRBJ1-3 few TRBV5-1 CASSLDRDRSSGNTIYF
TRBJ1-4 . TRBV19 CASSARTQGLGEKLFF
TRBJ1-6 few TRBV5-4 CASRTTAGTTYNSPLHF
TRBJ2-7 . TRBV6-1 CASSGPPGLAGGSPYEQYF
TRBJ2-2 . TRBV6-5 CASSLTGNTGELFF
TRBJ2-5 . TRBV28 CASSHKETQYF
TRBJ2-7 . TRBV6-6 CASSYGYPSGDEQYF
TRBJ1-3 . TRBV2 CASSESRAGNTIYF
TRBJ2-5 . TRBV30 CAWRTGGPSKTQYF
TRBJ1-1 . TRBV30 CAWTQQWMNTEAFF
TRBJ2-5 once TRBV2 CASSVGLIETQYF
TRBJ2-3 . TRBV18 CASSPAALTDTQYF